Below, one T cell receptor (beta chain) is given with its context. The data were taken from a study of blood T cell repertoires in COVID-19. For the study at large: The United States, Italy and Spain were the sources of the acute and convalescent COVID-19 samples.

TCRdb's copy holds only in-frame clones and misses some; the assay was immunoSEQ multiplex PCR. The table has about 390,000 clones, around 87% seen once. This TCR came from a woman aged 60 to 75 with COVID-19, enrolled during active disease. The specimen sequenced was peripheral blood.

The CDR3 loop reads CASKSQLGAEAFF. The CDR3 DNA reads TGTGCCAGCAAATCCCAGCTCGGGGCTGAAGCTTTCTTT. V gene TRBV2 combines with J gene TRBJ1-1; D unclear. CDR3 size: 13 residues. The V gene lost 7 bases and the J gene lost 6 bases, with 15 bases spanning the gap. Germline V gene data show CDR1 as SNHLY and CDR2 as FYNNEI.